A selection of T cell receptor beta chains follows, all from one sample in a study of response to subunit inactivated influenza vaccine. A single record per CDR3 protein comes from TCRdb applying MiXCR to the RT-PCR reads. The data contain 280,000 or so distinct CDR3 sequences, 20% to 25% of them singletons. The sample was PBMCs from blood, taken less than 22 months after vaccination. These receptors were taken from a man in his fifties or sixties who received an inactivated influenza vaccine. Both conserved end residues are part of each CDR3. The D gene is left open where the match is weak. The listing skips clone size in some rows; elsewhere it reads once, few, many or a size class.

TRBJ1-4,TRBV6-1,.,.,TGTGCCAGCAGTCATCAGGGAACTAATGAAAAACTGTTTTTT,CASSHQGTNEKLFF
TRBJ2-7,TRBV12-3/TRBV12-4,few,.,TGTGCCAGCAGTTTCGTACTAGCCGATTCCTACGAGCAGTACTTC,CASSFVLADSYEQYF
TRBJ2-7,TRBV29-1,few,TRBD1,TGCAGCGTTGGAGGACAGGGGACCTACGAGCAGTACTTC,CSVGGQGTYEQYF
TRBJ1-2,TRBV5-1,few,TRBD1,TGCGCCAGCAGCTTGCTGCGAGGACAGGGTAGCGGGATGTACTATGGCTACACCTTC,CASSLLRGQGSGMYYGYTF
TRBJ1-2,TRBV7-2,.,TRBD1,TGTGCCAGCAGCTTAGTTGGGGACAGTAACTATGGCTACACCTTC,CASSLVGDSNYGYTF
TRBJ1-3,TRBV30,.,.,TGTGCCTGGAGTGTGAGGGGGGGAGGAAACACCATATATTTT,CAWSVRGGGNTIYF
TRBJ1-5,TRBV15,few,TRBD1,TGTGCCACCAGCCTTGGGACAGGGTCCGAGGTGCCCCAGCATTTT,CATSLGTGSEVPQHF
TRBJ2-7,TRBV5-5,.,.,TGTGCCAGCAGCTTGGTTCCCATTAGCTCCTACGAGCAGTACTTC,CASSLVPISSYEQYF
TRBJ2-1,TRBV7-8,.,.,TGTGCCTCTATTCAGGGAGGCCTCCTCTCTGAGCAGTTCTTC,CASIQGGLLSEQFF
TRBJ2-1,TRBV27,.,TRBD2,TGTGCCAGCAGTCCCCTCAGGAGAGCGGGAGGGCCTCATGAGCAGTTCTTC,CASSPLRRAGGPHEQFF
TRBJ2-7,TRBV12-3/TRBV12-4,.,TRBD2,TGTGCCAGCAGTTTCGGGTCTAGCGGGACTAACTACGAGCAGTACTTC,CASSFGSSGTNYEQYF
TRBJ1-2,TRBV6-1,.,.,TGTGCCAGCAGGAGACAGGCTAACTATGGCTACACCTTC,CASRRQANYGYTF
TRBJ1-1,TRBV7-8,few,.,TGTGCCAGCAAACCCGGGCGGCAACAGGGTTTGAACACTGAAGCTTTCTTT,CASKPGRQQGLNTEAFF
TRBJ2-3,TRBV12-3/TRBV12-4,.,.,TGTGCCAGCAGTTTTTACGGGGAAACAGATACGCAGTATTTT,CASSFYGETDTQYF
TRBJ2-5,TRBV29-1,.,.,TGCAGCGTTGAAGGGACTATCCAAGAGACCCAGTACTTC,CSVEGTIQETQYF
TRBJ1-5,TRBV12-3/TRBV12-4,few,.,TGTGCCAGCAGTTTAAAGGACGGGGGGCTCAATCAGCCCCAGCATTTT,CASSLKDGGLNQPQHF
TRBJ2-3,TRBV5-1,.,.,TGCGCCAGCAGCGCAAACAGGGACGATACGCAGTATTTT,CASSANRDDTQYF
TRBJ1-3,TRBV18,many,.,TGTGCCAGCACAAACACGGCAGCTGCTGGAAACACCATATATTTT,CASTNTAAAGNTIYF
TRBJ2-1,TRBV5-6,few,TRBD1,TGTGCCAGCAGCCGCACGCGGGACAGGGGGAACTACAATGAGCAGTTCTTC,CASSRTRDRGNYNEQFF
TRBJ1-4,TRBV30,.,.,TGTGCCTGGAGTGTACTATCGGGTAATAATGAAAAACTGTTTTTT,CAWSVLSGNNEKLFF
TRBJ1-2,TRBV20-1,few,.,TGCAGTGCTGTACCGACAGCTTACTATGGCTACACCTTC,CSAVPTAYYGYTF
TRBJ1-5,TRBV5-6,few,TRBD1,TGTGCCAGCAGACAGACAGGGGTTGATCAGCCCCAGCATTTT,CASRQTGVDQPQHF
TRBJ1-1,TRBV30,medium-sized,.,TGTGCCTGGAGTGTTGGGAACACTGAAGCTTTCTTT,CAWSVGNTEAFF
TRBJ2-1,TRBV9,.,.,TGTGCCAGCAGCGGTCGGGACTCCCGCCGCAATGAGCAGTTCTTC,CASSGRDSRRNEQFF
TRBJ2-5,TRBV24-1,few,.,TGTGCCACCAGTGATCGGGATGCTCAAGAGACCCAGTACTTC,CATSDRDAQETQYF
TRBJ1-4,TRBV7-8,.,TRBD1,TGTGCCAGCAGCTTTGCTACTTGGGACAGCTCTGAAAAACTGTTTTTT,CASSFATWDSSEKLFF
TRBJ1-6,TRBV27,few,TRBD1,TGTGCCAGCAGACCCTTCGCCGGGACAGGAGGTTCACCCCTCCACTTT,CASRPFAGTGGSPLHF
TRBJ1-2,TRBV4-3,.,.,TGCGCCAGCAGCCAAGCCGGGATGGGTGGCTACACCTTC,CASSQAGMGGYTF
TRBJ1-5,TRBV6-2/TRBV6-3,few,TRBD1,TGTGCCAGCAGTCACTCCCGGACAGGGGGTCGAAATCAGCCCCAGCATTTT,CASSHSRTGGRNQPQHF
TRBJ2-1,TRBV5-5,.,TRBD1,TGTGCCAGCAGCTTGGACAGGGGAAACTACAATGAGCAGTTCTTC,CASSLDRGNYNEQFF
TRBJ2-7,TRBV20-1,few,TRBD2,TGCAGTGCTAGAGCTTTTAGACTAGCGGGTTCGTACGAGCAGTACTTC,CSARAFRLAGSYEQYF
TRBJ2-2,TRBV11-2,.,.,TGTGCCAGCAGCCCCGTGGTGAGCCTGAACACCGGGGAGCTGTTTTTT,CASSPVVSLNTGELFF
TRBJ2-1,TRBV11-2,few,.,TGTGCCAGCAGCATACAGGGCTACAATGAGCAGTTCTTC,CASSIQGYNEQFF
TRBJ2-1,TRBV6-2/TRBV6-3,.,.,TGTGCCAGCAGTTATCCAGACTTTCACACAGGACGGACCTCTCATGAGCAGTTCTTC,CASSYPDFHTGRTSHEQFF
TRBJ2-7,TRBV9,.,TRBD1,TGTGCCAGCAGCGCCGGGACAGGGGATTACGAGCAGTACTTC,CASSAGTGDYEQYF
TRBJ1-5,TRBV6-5,few,.,TGTGCCAGCAGTTATGGGCCAAATCAGCCCCAGCATTTT,CASSYGPNQPQHF
TRBJ2-7,TRBV5-6,.,TRBD2,TGTGCCAGCAGCTTGGAGACTAGCGCCTCCTACGAGCAGTACTTC,CASSLETSASYEQYF
TRBJ1-4,TRBV20-1,.,.,TGCAGTGCTAGATATCACCTCCTTGGCAGGGGTCGTGAAAAACTGTTTTTT,CSARYHLLGRGREKLFF
TRBJ1-2,TRBV4-3,few,.,TGCGCCAGCAGCCAAGATCAGGGAGTACCCCAGGGCTACACCTTC,CASSQDQGVPQGYTF
TRBJ1-1,TRBV5-1,few,.,TGCGCCAGCAGCTTGGGACAGCCCATGAACACTGAAGCTTTCTTT,CASSLGQPMNTEAFF
TRBJ2-3,TRBV7-2,many,.,TGTGCCAGCAGCTTTCTTGGGTTCGGGACAGATACGCAGTATTTT,CASSFLGFGTDTQYF
TRBJ1-2,TRBV5-1,many,.,TGCGCCAGCAGCTTGGACAGGGATGGCTACACCTTC,CASSLDRDGYTF
TRBJ1-3,TRBV30,many,.,TGTGCCTGGAAGCGCACGGCTGGAAACACCATATATTTT,CAWKRTAGNTIYF
TRBJ1-4,TRBV4-3,.,.,TGCGCCAGCAGCCCCCGCAGCCCCAATGAAAAACTGTTTTTT,CASSPRSPNEKLFF
TRBJ1-2,TRBV2,few,TRBD1,TGTGCCAGCAGGGGACAGGGAGAAGGGTTTGGCTACACCTTC,CASRGQGEGFGYTF
TRBJ1-6,TRBV18,few,.,TGTGCCAGCTCACCAGATCTTCTGAGCTCCTATAATTCACCCCTCCACTTT,CASSPDLLSSYNSPLHF
TRBJ2-3,TRBV20-1,few,.,TGCAGTGCCATAGGAGTTGCTAGCACAGATACGCAGTATTTT,CSAIGVASTDTQYF
TRBJ2-7,TRBV10-3,few,.,TGTGCCATCGGGACGTCGAGCTCCTACGAGCAGTACTTC,CAIGTSSSYEQYF
TRBJ1-5,TRBV12-3/TRBV12-4,.,TRBD1,TGTGCCAGCAGTATGACAGGGGACCAGCCCCAGCATTTT,CASSMTGDQPQHF